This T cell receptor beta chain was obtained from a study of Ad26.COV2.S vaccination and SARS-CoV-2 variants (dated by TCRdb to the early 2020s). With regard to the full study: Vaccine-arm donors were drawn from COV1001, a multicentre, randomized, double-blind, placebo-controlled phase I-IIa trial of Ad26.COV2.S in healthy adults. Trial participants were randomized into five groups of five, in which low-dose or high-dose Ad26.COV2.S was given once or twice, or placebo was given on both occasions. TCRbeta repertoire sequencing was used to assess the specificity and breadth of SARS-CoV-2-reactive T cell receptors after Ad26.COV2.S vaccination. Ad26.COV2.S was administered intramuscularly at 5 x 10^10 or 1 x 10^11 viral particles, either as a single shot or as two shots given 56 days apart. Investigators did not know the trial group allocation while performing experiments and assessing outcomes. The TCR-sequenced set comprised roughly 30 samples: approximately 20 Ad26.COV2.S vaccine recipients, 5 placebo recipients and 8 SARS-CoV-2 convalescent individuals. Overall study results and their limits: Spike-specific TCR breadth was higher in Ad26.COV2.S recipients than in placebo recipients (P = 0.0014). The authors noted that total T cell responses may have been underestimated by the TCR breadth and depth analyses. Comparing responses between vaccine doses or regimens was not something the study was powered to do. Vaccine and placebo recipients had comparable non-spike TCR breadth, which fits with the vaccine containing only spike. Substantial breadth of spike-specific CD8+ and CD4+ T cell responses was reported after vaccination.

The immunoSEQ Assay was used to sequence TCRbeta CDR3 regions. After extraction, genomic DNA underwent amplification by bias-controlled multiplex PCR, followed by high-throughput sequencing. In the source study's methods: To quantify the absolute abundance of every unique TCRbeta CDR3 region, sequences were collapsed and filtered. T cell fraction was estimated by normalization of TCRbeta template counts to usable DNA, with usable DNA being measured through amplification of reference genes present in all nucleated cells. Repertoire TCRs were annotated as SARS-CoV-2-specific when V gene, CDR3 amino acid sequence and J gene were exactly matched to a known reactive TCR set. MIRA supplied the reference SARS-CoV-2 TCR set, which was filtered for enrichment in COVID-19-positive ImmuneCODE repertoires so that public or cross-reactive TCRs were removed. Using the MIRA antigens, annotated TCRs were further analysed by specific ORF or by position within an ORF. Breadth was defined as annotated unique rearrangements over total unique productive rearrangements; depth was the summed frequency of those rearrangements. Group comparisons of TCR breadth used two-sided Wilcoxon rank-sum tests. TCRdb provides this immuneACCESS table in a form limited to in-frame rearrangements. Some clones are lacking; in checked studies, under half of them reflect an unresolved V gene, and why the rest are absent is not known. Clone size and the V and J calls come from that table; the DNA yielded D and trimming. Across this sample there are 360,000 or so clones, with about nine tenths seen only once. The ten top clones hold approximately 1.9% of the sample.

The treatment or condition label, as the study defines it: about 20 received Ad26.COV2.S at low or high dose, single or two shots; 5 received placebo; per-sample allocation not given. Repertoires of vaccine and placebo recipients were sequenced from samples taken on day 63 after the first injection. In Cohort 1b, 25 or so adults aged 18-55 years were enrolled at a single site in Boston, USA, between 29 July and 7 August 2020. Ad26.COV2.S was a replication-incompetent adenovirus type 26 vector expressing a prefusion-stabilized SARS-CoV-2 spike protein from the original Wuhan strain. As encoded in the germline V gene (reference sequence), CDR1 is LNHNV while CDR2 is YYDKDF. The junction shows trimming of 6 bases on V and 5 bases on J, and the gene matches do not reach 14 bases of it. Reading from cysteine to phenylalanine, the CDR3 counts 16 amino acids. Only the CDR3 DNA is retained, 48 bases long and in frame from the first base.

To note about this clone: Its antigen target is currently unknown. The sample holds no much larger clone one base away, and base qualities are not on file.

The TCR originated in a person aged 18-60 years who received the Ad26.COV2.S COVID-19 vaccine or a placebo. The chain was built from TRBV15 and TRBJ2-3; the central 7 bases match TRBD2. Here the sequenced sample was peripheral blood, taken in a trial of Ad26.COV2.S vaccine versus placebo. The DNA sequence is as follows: TGTGCCACCAGACCCAGCGGGGCGGGAGTGGGAGATACGCAGTATTTT. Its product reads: CATRPSGAGVGDTQYF.